This paragraph reports one T cell receptor (beta chain). Only in-frame clones appear in the TCRdb table, and some are missing; sequencing was by immunoSEQ multiplex PCR. The sample yields approximately 350,000 clones, 86% seen once. The data belong to a study of blood T cell repertoires in COVID-19. Study details: The study drew acute and convalescent COVID-19 samples from the United States, Italy and Spain. Nucleic acid was either cDNA or gDNA, and it came from T cells, B-cell-depleted T cells, or PBMCs.

The CDR3 totals 17 residues. After removal of 2 bases from V and 4 bases from J, the junction contained 8 bases not matched to a gene. CDR1 and CDR2 from the germline V gene are MRHNA and SNTAGT. What was sequenced was peripheral blood. This TCR was recovered from a woman aged 60-70 years with COVID-19, enrolled during active disease. V and J are TRBV6-4 and TRBJ2-1; TRBD2 matches 10 bases. The CDR3 DNA is TGTGCCAGCAGTGACCAATACAGCGGGGGGGCGTACAATGAGCAGTTCTTC. Translation gives CASSDQYSGGAYNEQFF.